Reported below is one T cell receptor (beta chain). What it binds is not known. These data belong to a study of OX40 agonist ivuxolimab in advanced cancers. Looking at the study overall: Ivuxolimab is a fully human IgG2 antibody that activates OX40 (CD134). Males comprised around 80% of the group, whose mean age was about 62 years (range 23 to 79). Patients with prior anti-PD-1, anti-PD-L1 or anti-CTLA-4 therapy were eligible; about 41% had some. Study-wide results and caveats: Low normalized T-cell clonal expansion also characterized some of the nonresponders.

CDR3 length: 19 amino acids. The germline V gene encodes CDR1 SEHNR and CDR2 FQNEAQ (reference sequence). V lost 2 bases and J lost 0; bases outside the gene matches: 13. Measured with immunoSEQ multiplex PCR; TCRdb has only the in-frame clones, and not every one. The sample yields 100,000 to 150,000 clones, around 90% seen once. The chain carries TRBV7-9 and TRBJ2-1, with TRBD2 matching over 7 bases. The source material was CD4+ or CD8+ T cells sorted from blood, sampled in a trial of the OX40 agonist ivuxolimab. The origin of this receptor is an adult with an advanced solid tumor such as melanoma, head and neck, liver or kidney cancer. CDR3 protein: CASSLYGAGGGSSYNEQFF. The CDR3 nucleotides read TGTGCCAGCAGCTTATATGGGGCCGGCGGCGGGAGCTCCTACAATGAGCAGTTCTTC.